This passage covers 30 T cell receptor beta chains from one sample sequenced in a study of blood T cell repertoires in COVID-19. Measured with immunoSEQ multiplex PCR; TCRdb has only the in-frame clones, and not every one. In the table there are under 200,000 clones, 86% of which are singletons. Source material: peripheral blood. These receptors originate from a woman in her seventies with acute or convalescent COVID-19.

V is TRBV11-2 and J is TRBJ2-7; D not certain. Germline V gene data show CDR1 as SGHAT and CDR2 as FQNNGV. V was cut by 2 bases and J by 3 bases, with 2 bases left in between. This CDR3 is 11 amino acids long. The CDR3 nucleotides read TGTGCCAGCAGCTTACTCTACGAGCAGTACTTC. Translating gives CASSLLYEQYF.

This clone was counted once. The chain uses TRBV6-5 and TRBJ1-6; the D is unclear. Trimming shortened V by 10 bases and J by 7 bases, and 14 bases separated the two germline ends. CDR1 MNHEY and CDR2 SVGAGI come from the germline V gene. The length of the CDR3 is 13 residues. The CDR3 reads CATRRTENSPLHF. CDR3 nucleotide sequence: TGTGCCACCCGACGTACAGAAAATTCACCCCTCCACTTT.

This clone showed up just a few times. The chain couples TRBV5-6 to TRBJ2-7, with D hard to call. V was pared by 1 base and J by 2 bases, with 10 bases between. Germline V CDR1 and CDR2: SGHDT, YYEEEE. The CDR3 has 14 residues. The CDR3 reads CASSLTADTYEQYF. Written as DNA, the CDR3 is TGTGCCAGCAGCTTGACGGCGGATACCTACGAGCAGTACTTC. The complete variable domain, with remaining parts taken from reference TRBV5-6 and TRBJ2-7, reads DAGVTQSPTHLIKTRGQQVTLRCSPKSGHDTVSWYQQALGQGPQFIFQYYEEEERQRGNFPDRFSGHQFPNYSSELNVNALLLGDSALYLCASSLTADTYEQYFGPGTRLTVT.

The V and J genes are TRBV7-2 and TRBJ1-1; the D gene is possibly TRBD1 (6 bases). CDR1 is SGHTA, CDR2 FQGNSA, per germline. The CDR3 spans 15 residues. Trimming took 4 bases from V and 5 from J, leaving 17 bases between them. The CDR3 nucleotides read TGTGCCAGCAGCTCCGCGTCAGGGGTTGGTACTGAAGCTTTCTTT. It codes for CASSSASGVGTEAFF.

The gene calls are TRBV6-5 and TRBJ2-2, with 9 bases fitting TRBD1. The CDR3 consists of 15 residues. The germline V gene encodes CDR1 MNHEY and CDR2 SVGAGI. The CDR3 spells CATHRGQGTTGELFF. The CDR3 DNA follows: TGTGCGACACACCGGGGACAGGGAACCACCGGGGAGCTGTTTTTT.

The V and J genes are TRBV6-5 and TRBJ1-3; D is possibly TRBD1 (5 bases). The germline V gene has CDR1 MNHEY and CDR2 SVGAGI. The V end was cut by 6 bases, the J end by 8 bases, with 17 bases between. The CDR3 is 14 amino acids. The CDR3 nucleotides are TGTGCCAGCAGATATGACAGCTTTGGGGACACCATATATTTT. Translating gives CASRYDSFGDTIYF.

The rearrangement links TRBV4-3 to TRBJ1-4; D not certain. This CDR3 has 16 residues. Per the germline V gene, CDR1 is LGHNA and CDR2 is YSLEER. V was cut by 0 bases and J by 6 bases, with 14 bases left in between. The CDR3 here is CASSQDVVRTDEKLFF. The CDR3 DNA follows: TGCGCCAGCAGCCAAGACGTGGTGAGAACAGATGAAAAACTGTTTTTT.

This clone was recorded a few times. The rearrangement joins TRBV6-2 or TRBV6-3 to TRBJ2-7; TRBD2 agrees at 7 bases. Germline CDR1 MNHEY, CDR2 SVGEGT. CDR3 length: 17 amino acids. The trim removed 5 bases at V and 4 bases at J, leaving 17 bases unmatched. The CDR3 here is CASSEFGPMGGKYEQYF. CDR3 nucleotides: TGTGCCAGCAGTGAGTTCGGTCCGATGGGGGGGAAATACGAGCAGTACTTC.

Of note for this clone: One end of the junction is discordant with germline, which a read error may explain. The sample contains more than one DNA sequence encoding this CDR3. V and J are TRBV5-1 and TRBJ1-4; D gene uncertain. The CDR3 consists of 15 residues. Germline V CDR1 and CDR2: SGHRS, YFSETQ. This CDR3 reads CASSLRGATNEKLFF. DNA for the CDR3: TGCGCCAGTAGCTTGCGGGGAGCAACTAATGAAAAACTGTTTTTT.

The chain couples TRBV30 to TRBJ1-6; D is unresolved. The CDR3 is 15 amino acids. Between the trimmed V and J ends, which lost 2 bases and 0 bases, there was a span of 8 bases. Per the germline V gene, CDR1 is GTSNPN and CDR2 is SVGIG (reference sequence). The CDR3 reads CAWSWQSSYNSPLHF. DNA for the CDR3: TGTGCCTGGAGTTGGCAAAGCTCCTATAATTCACCCCTCCACTTT.

The V gene is TRBV4-3, the J gene TRBJ2-1, with 11 bases lining up with TRBD2. The CDR3 covers 16 residues. With 4 bases clipped from V and 9 bases from J, the junction kept 11 bases outside the gene matches. CDR1 LGHNA and CDR2 YSLEER come from the germline V gene. The CDR3 loop is CASSRVAGGGRGEQFF. The CDR3 coding sequence is TGCGCCAGCAGCCGGGTAGCGGGAGGGGGACGGGGTGAGCAGTTCTTC.

The rearrangement joins TRBV6-5 to TRBJ1-2; D remains unclear. The V end was cut by 2 bases, the J end by 5 bases, with 15 bases between. This CDR3 comprises 15 residues. Germline assignment: CDR1 MNHEY and CDR2 SVGAGI. In DNA, the CDR3 is TGTGCCAGCAGTTACGACTTTGGAGCTTCATATGGCTACACCTTC. It translates to CASSYDFGASYGYTF.

This sequence joins TRBV5-5 and TRBJ2-7; D remains ambiguous. V was trimmed by 0 bases and J by 2 bases, leaving 9 bases between them. CDR3 length: 14 residues. Germline values: CDR1 SGHKS, CDR2 YYEKEE (reference sequence). In DNA, the CDR3 is TGTGCCAGCAGCTTGGCGGTATTCACCTACGAGCAGTACTTC. Its protein product is CASSLAVFTYEQYF. Looking up the rest from reference TRBV5-5 and TRBJ2-7 gives the full variable domain: DAGVTQSPTHLIKTRGQQVTLRCSPISGHKSVSWYQQVLGQGPQFIFQYYEKEERGRGNFPDRFSARQFPNYSSELNVNALLLGDSALYLCASSLAVFTYEQYFGPGTRLTVT.

Regarding this clone: The junction departs from the called germline gene at one end, perhaps through a read error. DNA for the CDR3: TGTGTCAGCAGCTACCGGACAGGGACTAGCGGACTTAGCACAGATACGCAGTATTTT. This encodes CVSSYRTGTSGLSTDTQYF. The J gene is TRBJ2-3, the V gene TRBV14, with 11 bases aligning to TRBD2. The CDR3 covers 19 residues. CDR1 SGHDN and CDR2 FVKESK come from the germline V gene.

The CDR3 is CASSQDTSGTYNEQFF. In nucleotides, the CDR3 is TGCGCCAGCAGCCAAGATACTAGCGGGACCTACAATGAGCAGTTCTTC. The V and J genes are TRBV4-3 and TRBJ2-1, with 10 positions matching TRBD2. Trimming took 0 bases from V and 2 from J; bases not matched to a gene: 1. Germline V gene lookup returns CDR1 LGHNA and CDR2 YSLEER. The CDR3 has 16 residues.

This chain joins TRBV19 and TRBJ1-2; the match to TRBD1 covers 7 bases. This CDR3 region has 14 residues. The V and J ends lost 5 bases and 3 bases, in that order; junction bases with no gene match: 6. CDR1 and CDR2 (germline): LNHDA, SQIVND (reference sequence). The CDR3 sequence: CASSPGDSYYGYTF. The CDR3 DNA follows: TGTGCCAGTAGTCCGGGGGACAGTTACTATGGCTACACCTTC.

In this sample, this clone turned up a few times. The chain couples TRBV4-1 to TRBJ2-1, with 11 nucleotides matching TRBD1. Trimming removed 3 bases from V and 6 bases from J; junction bases left unmatched: 7. This CDR3 is built from 16 residues. Germline CDR1 MGHRA, CDR2 YSYEKL. Here the CDR3 reads CASSQAGTGGSNEQFF. In DNA form, the CDR3 reads TGCGCCAGCAGCCAGGCCGGGACAGGGGGGTCCAATGAGCAGTTCTTC.

This chain joins TRBV10-2 and TRBJ2-1; weak D call: TRBD2 (6 bases). V was trimmed by 4 bases and J by 7 bases, leaving 8 bases between them. The germline V gene has CDR1 WSHSY and CDR2 SAAADI. The CDR3 loop spans 12 amino acids. CDR3 coding DNA: TGCGCCAGCAGTGGGACTATGAATGAGCAGTTCTTC. It codes for CASSGTMNEQFF.

This clone was recorded only once. The chain uses TRBV28 and TRBJ1-2, with TRBD1 identical over 10 bases. This CDR3 has 16 amino acids. CDR1 MDHEN and CDR2 SYDVKM come from the germline V gene. The V segment lost 9 bases and the J segment 4 bases; nucleotides outside the gene matches: 14. In DNA form, the CDR3 reads TGTGCCAGTACTTCTCCCCCGGGGGACAGGGGCTATGGCTACACCTTC. Its protein is CASTSPPGDRGYGYTF.

This sequence joins TRBV18 and TRBJ2-6; 9 bases agree with TRBD1. The CDR3 contains 17 residues. With V trimmed by 3 bases and J by 0 bases, 3 bases remained unmatched. Germline loops: CDR1 KGHSH, CDR2 LQKENI. The CDR3 sequence: CASSPQTGGSGANVLTF. The CDR3 DNA sequence: TGTGCCAGCTCACCCCAGACAGGGGGCTCTGGGGCCAACGTCCTGACTTTC. Full variable domain (outside the CDR3, taken from reference TRBV18 and TRBJ2-6): NAGVMQNPRHLVRRRGQEARLRCSPMKGHSHVYWYRQLPEEGLKFMVYLQKENIIDESGMPKERFSAEFPKEGPSILRIQQVVRGDSAAYFCASSPQTGGSGANVLTFGAGSRLTVL.

The chain uses TRBV6-6 and TRBJ2-2, with 9 bases aligning to TRBD2. Trimming took 2 bases from V and 6 from J; bases not matched to a gene: 4. The CDR3 is made up of 15 amino acids. The germline gives CDR1 MNHNY, CDR2 SVGAGI (reference sequence). Here the CDR3 DNA reads TGTGCCAGCAGTTACCCTAGCGGGGTCGCCGGGGAGCTGTTTTTT. Translation: CASSYPSGVAGELFF.

This chain connects TRBV28 to TRBJ1-3; maybe TRBD1 (5 bases). Trimming stripped 5 bases from V and 3 bases from J, with 14 bases between. Germline V lookup: CDR1 MDHEN, CDR2 SYDVKM. The CDR3 extends over 15 amino acids. CDR3 sequence (DNA): TGTGCCAGCAGTGTCCGGGGGTTTTTTGGAAACACCATATATTTT. Its protein is CASSVRGFFGNTIYF.

This clone came up once. V gene TRBV30 combines with J gene TRBJ1-3; D unresolved. The germline V gene encodes CDR1 GTSNPN and CDR2 SVGIG (reference sequence). The CDR3 is 16 amino acids. Trimming removed 0 bases at V and 4 bases at J, with 16 bases between. CDR3 nucleotides: TGTGCCTGGAGTGTACTTGGAACAGCTTTAGGAAACACCATATATTTT. Protein product: CAWSVLGTALGNTIYF.

The rearrangement joins TRBV7-2 to TRBJ1-3; D remains unclear. The CDR3 consists of 12 residues. Germline CDR1 SGHTA, CDR2 FQGNSA. V was clipped by 3 bases and J by 14 bases, with 14 bases between them. The CDR3 loop is CASSFSEQKLYF. CDR3 nucleotides: TGTGCCAGCAGCTTCTCAGAACAGAAACTATATTTT.

The chain employs TRBV3-1 (or the pseudogene TRBV3-2) and TRBJ1-5, with D uncertain. The length of the CDR3 is 16 residues. Deletions cut 1 base from V and 4 bases from J, with 14 bases between. CDR1 and CDR2 from the germline V gene are LGHDT and YNNKEL (reference sequence). The CDR3 is CASSQGVAGVNQPQHF. Written as DNA, the CDR3 is TGTGCCAGCAGCCAAGGGGTTGCCGGGGTGAATCAGCCCCAGCATTTT.

The gene calls are TRBV19 and TRBJ1-1, with TRBD1 as a possible D gene (6 bases). The CDR3 length is 16 residues. The germline V gene has CDR1 LNHDA and CDR2 SQIVND (reference sequence). With 7 bases removed from V and 3 bases from J, the gap between germline ends came to 21 bases. The CDR3 reads CASKAYPSGVDTEAFF. DNA for the CDR3: TGTGCCAGTAAAGCTTACCCCTCAGGGGTCGACACTGAAGCTTTCTTT.

This clone was observed once. At one boundary the junction diverges from the germline segment, which might be a read error. The chain has TRBV7-7 and TRBJ2-3; TRBD2 is a possible D gene (5 bases). The germline CDR1 and CDR2 sequences are SSHAT and FNYEAQ (reference sequence). The CDR3 is 15 amino acids. In DNA form, the CDR3 reads TGTGCTAGCAGCTTAGGCGGAACTAGTTCAGATACGCAGTATTTT. It yields the protein CASSLGGTSSDTQYF.

The chain has TRBV2 and TRBJ1-6; maybe TRBD1 (6 bases). CDR1 and CDR2 from the germline V gene are SNHLY and FYNNEI. V lost 8 bases and J lost 6, with 14 bases in between. The CDR3 length is 14 residues. The CDR3 loop reads CASGLGQSNSPLHF. CDR3 sequence (DNA): TGTGCCAGCGGTTTAGGACAGTCTAATTCACCCCTCCACTTT.

The chain uses TRBV5-5 and TRBJ2-5, with D unresolved. The CDR3 contains 12 residues. Germline-derived CDR1 and CDR2 are SGHKS and YYEKEE (reference sequence). Trimming cost V 4 bases and J 4 bases, with 8 bases left between them. In nucleotides, the CDR3 is TGTGCCAGCAGCCCGGCAGGAGAGACCCAGTACTTC. Amino acids: CASSPAGETQYF. The full variable domain, rest sourced from reference TRBV5-5 and TRBJ2-5, is DAGVTQSPTHLIKTRGQQVTLRCSPISGHKSVSWYQQVLGQGPQFIFQYYEKEERGRGNFPDRFSARQFPNYSSELNVNALLLGDSALYLCASSPAGETQYFGPGTRLLVL.

The CDR3 nucleotides read TGTGCCAGCAGCTCAACCGGGACAGGGCAGCCCCAGCATTTT. As protein: CASSSTGTGQPQHF. The chain is built from TRBV7-9 and TRBJ1-5, with TRBD1 matching 9 bases. The CDR3 contains 14 residues. Germline assignment: CDR1 SEHNR and CDR2 FQNEAQ (reference sequence). V lost 4 bases and J lost 7; bases outside the gene matches: 5.